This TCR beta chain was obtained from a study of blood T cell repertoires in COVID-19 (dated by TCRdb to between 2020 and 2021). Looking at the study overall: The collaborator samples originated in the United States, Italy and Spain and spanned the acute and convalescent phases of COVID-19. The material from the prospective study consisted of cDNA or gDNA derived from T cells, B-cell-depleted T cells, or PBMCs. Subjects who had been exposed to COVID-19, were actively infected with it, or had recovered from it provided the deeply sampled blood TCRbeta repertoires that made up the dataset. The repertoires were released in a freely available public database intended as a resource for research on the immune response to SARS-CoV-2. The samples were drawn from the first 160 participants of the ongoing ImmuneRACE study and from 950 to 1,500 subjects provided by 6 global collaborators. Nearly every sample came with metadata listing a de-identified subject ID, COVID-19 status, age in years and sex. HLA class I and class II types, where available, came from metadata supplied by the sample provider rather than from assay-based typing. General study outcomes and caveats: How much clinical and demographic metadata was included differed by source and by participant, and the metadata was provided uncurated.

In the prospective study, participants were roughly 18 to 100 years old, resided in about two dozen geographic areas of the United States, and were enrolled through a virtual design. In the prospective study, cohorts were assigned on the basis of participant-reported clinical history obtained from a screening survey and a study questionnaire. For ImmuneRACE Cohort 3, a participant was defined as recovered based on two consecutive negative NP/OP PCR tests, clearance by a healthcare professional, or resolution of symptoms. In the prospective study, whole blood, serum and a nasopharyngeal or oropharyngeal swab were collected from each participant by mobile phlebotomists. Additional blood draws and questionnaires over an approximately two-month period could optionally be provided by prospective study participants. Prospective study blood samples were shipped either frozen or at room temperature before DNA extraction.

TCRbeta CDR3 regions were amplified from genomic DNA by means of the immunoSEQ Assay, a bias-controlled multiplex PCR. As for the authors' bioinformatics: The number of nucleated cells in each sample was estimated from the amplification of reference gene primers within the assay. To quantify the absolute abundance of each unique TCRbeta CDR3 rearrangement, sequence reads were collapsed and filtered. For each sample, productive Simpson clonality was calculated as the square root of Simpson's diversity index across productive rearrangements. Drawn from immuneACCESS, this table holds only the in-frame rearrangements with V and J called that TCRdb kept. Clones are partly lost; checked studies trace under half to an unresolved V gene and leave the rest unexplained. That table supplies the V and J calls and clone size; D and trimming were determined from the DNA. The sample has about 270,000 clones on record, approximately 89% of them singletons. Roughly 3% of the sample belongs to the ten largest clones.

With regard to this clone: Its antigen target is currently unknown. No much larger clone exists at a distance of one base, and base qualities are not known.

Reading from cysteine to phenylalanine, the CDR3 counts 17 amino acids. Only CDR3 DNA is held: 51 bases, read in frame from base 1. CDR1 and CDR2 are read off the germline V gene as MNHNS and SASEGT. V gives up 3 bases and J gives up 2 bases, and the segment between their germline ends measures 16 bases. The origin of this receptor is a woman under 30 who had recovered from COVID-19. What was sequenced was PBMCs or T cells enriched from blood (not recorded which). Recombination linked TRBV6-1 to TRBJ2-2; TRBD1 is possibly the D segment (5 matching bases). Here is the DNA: TGTGCCAGCAGTGACTGGGGCCTCGGATTAAACACCGGGGAGCTGTTTTTT. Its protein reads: CASSDWGLGLNTGELFF.